Reported below is one TCR beta chain. As originally analysed: It was from reference gene primer amplification that nucleated cell counts were estimated. Here immunoSEQ multiplex PCR was the method, and the copy in TCRdb shows in-frame clones only, minus some. That table supplies the V and J calls and clone size; D and trimming were determined from the DNA. The table has under 250,000 clones, approximately 88% seen once; the top ten hold roughly 6%. CDR3 length: 14 residues. Germline CDR1 and CDR2: MDHEN and SYDVKM. The trim removed 7 bases at V and 7 bases at J, leaving 8 bases unmatched. This sample is drawn from a study of blood T cell repertoires in COVID-19. Study-wide context: COVID-19 samples, acute and convalescent, were from the United States, Italy and Spain. The analysed material was cDNA or gDNA that came from T cells, B-cell-depleted T cells, or PBMCs.

V and J are TRBV28 and TRBJ2-7; the match to TRBD2 covers 12 bases. The TCR was taken from a man in his fifties or sixties who had recovered from COVID-19. The sequencing input was peripheral blood. The CDR3 loop is CASNTPGLAGEQYF. The CDR3 DNA sequence: TGTGCCAGCAATACGCCGGGACTAGCGGGTGAGCAGTACTTC.